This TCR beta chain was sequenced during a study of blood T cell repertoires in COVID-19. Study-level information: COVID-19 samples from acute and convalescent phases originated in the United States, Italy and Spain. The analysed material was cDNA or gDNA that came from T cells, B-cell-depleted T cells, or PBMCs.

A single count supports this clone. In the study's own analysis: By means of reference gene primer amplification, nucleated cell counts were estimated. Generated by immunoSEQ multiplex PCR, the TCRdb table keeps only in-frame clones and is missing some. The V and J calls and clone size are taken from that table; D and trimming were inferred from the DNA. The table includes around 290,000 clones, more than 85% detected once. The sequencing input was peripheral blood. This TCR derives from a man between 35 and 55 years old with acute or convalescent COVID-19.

The CDR3 region has the DNA TGTGCCAGCAGTTTACGCGGGGTGGAAGCTTTCTTT. Its translation: CASSLRGVEAFF. This chain connects TRBV28 to TRBJ1-1, with D unresolved. CDR3 size: 12 residues. Trimming pared 2 bases from V and 8 bases from J, leaving 9 bases between. CDR1 and CDR2 from the germline V gene are MDHEN and SYDVKM.